These 21 T cell receptor beta chains came from one sample sequenced in a study of CD4 T cells in relation to SARS-CoV-2 and coronaviruses. This table comes from immunoSEQ multiplex PCR, and its TCRdb copy is limited to in-frame clones, with some not included. The sample holds under 45,000 clones, 82% seen once. What these receptors recognize is not known. Material: naive CD4+ T cells from PBMCs, cultured in vitro. Subset in this sample: naive CD4+ T cells isolated by negative enrichment. The receptors derive from an adult with COVID-19.

This clone was detected a few times. V usage is TRBV6-2 or TRBV6-3 and J usage is TRBJ1-6; 7 bases match TRBD1. This CDR3 region has 12 residues. Looked up from germline, CDR1 is MNHEY and CDR2 is SVGEGT. The V and J ends lost 4 bases and 10 bases, in that order; junction bases with no gene match: 1. CDR3 nucleotide sequence: TGTGCCAGCAGTTCACAGGGGTCACCCCTCCACTTT. This sequence encodes CASSSQGSPLHF.

This chain uses TRBV3-1 (or the pseudogene TRBV3-2) with TRBJ2-3; perhaps TRBD1 as D (6 bases). Trimming took off 4 bases at V and 0 bases at J, with 17 bases between the two ends. Per germline, CDR1 LGHDT and CDR2 YNNKEL (reference sequence). CDR3 length equals 17 residues. CDR3 region: CASSRSTGTLSTDTQYF. As DNA, the CDR3 is TGTGCCAGCAGCCGCTCAACCGGGACACTCAGCACAGATACGCAGTATTTT.

This clone was detected a few times. V is TRBV9 and J is TRBJ1-1, with D unresolved. From germline, CDR1 is SGDLS and CDR2 YYNGEE. V was pared by 3 bases and J by 2 bases, with 11 bases between. The CDR3 is 14 residues long. Here the CDR3 reads CASSERRTNTEAFF. DNA for the CDR3: TGTGCCAGCAGCGAAAGACGGACTAACACTGAAGCTTTCTTT.

This chain links TRBV6-6 with TRBJ1-5, with 10 bases identical to TRBD1. J lost 9 bases, V lost 7 bases, and 12 bases had no gene match. The CDR3 has 15 amino acids. CDR1 and CDR2 (germline): MNHNY, SVGAGI (reference sequence). The CDR3 loop reads CASTPPGTGDTPQHF. The CDR3 nucleotides are TGTGCCAGCACGCCTCCCGGGACAGGGGATACGCCCCAGCATTTT.

The J gene is TRBJ2-1, the V gene TRBV7-9, with D possibly being TRBD1 or TRBD2 (5 bases each). V was trimmed by 4 bases and J by 6 bases, leaving 19 bases between them. This CDR3 comprises 16 residues. CDR1 is SEHNR and CDR2 is FQNEAQ in the germline V gene (reference sequence). In nucleotides, the CDR3 is TGTGCCAGCAGCTGGCTGGATCGGGGACGCTTCAATGAGCAGTTCTTC. It codes for CASSWLDRGRFNEQFF. Drawing the rest from reference TRBV7-9 and TRBJ2-1, the complete variable domain is DTGVSQNPRHKITKRGQNVTFRCDPISEHNRLYWYRQTLGQGPEFLTYFQNEAQLEKSRLLSDRFSAERPKGSFSTLEIQRTEQGDSAMYLCASSWLDRGRFNEQFFGPGTRLTVL.

The CDR3 DNA reads TGCGCCAGCAGCTCAGCGGGATCCTACAATGAGCAGTTCTTC. The encoded protein is CASSSAGSYNEQFF. V gene TRBV4-1 combines with J gene TRBJ2-1; 7 bases map to TRBD2. J was trimmed by 1 base and V by 5 bases; bases with no gene match: 2. The V gene's germline CDR1 is MGHRA and CDR2 YSYEKL. This CDR3 comprises 14 residues.

The chain recombines TRBV19 with TRBJ2-5, with TRBD2 identical over 10 bases. Germline assignment: CDR1 LNHDA and CDR2 SQIVND (reference sequence). This CDR3 has 18 amino acids. With V trimmed by 5 bases and J by 1 base, 13 bases remained unmatched. CDR3 in amino acids: CASSEGRTSGNFQETQYF. The CDR3 bases are TGTGCCAGTAGTGAAGGACGGACTAGCGGTAACTTCCAAGAGACCCAGTACTTC.

This clone was picked up a small number of times. J is TRBJ2-4 and V is TRBV7-2, with D perhaps TRBD1 (6 bases). V was shortened by 1 base and J by 7 bases, with 11 bases between the two germline ends. Looked up from germline, CDR1 is SGHTA and CDR2 is FQGNSA. This CDR3 region has 14 residues. CDR3 region: CASSLGGRGNIQYF. As DNA, the CDR3 is TGTGCCAGCAGCTTAGGTGGCAGGGGTAACATTCAGTACTTC.

The rearrangement uses TRBV7-2 and TRBJ2-7, with TRBD1 matching 11 bases. In germline, CDR1 is SGHTA, CDR2 FQGNSA. The CDR3 has 15 amino acids. The ends lost 3 bases at V and 1 base at J; junction bases unmatched: 2. DNA of the CDR3: TGTGCCAGCAGCTTGGACAGGGGGCTTTCCTACGAGCAGTACTTC. This encodes CASSLDRGLSYEQYF.

The chain couples TRBV11-2 to TRBJ1-3; D is unresolved. CDR1 is SGHAT and CDR2 is FQNNGV in the germline V gene. This CDR3 comprises 17 residues. V was clipped by 5 bases and J by 0 bases, with 17 bases between them. The CDR3 DNA sequence: TGTGCCAGCAGCCTCAGAGGTACATGGACCTCTGGAAACACCATATATTTT. Amino acid sequence: CASSLRGTWTSGNTIYF.

The V and J genes are TRBV9 and TRBJ2-1; weak D call: TRBD2 (5 bases). Trimming removed 0 bases from V and 4 bases from J, with 20 bases in between. Looked up from germline, CDR1 is SGDLS and CDR2 is YYNGEE. This CDR3 is built from 18 residues. The CDR3 DNA reads TGTGCCAGCAGCGTAGGGTTGGCGGGCGATACCCGGTACAATGAGCAGTTCTTC. Its translation is CASSVGLAGDTRYNEQFF.

The genes are TRBV9 and TRBJ2-3; D gene ambiguous. Trimming stripped 0 bases from V and 6 bases from J, with 2 bases between. The CDR3 length is 11 residues. Germline V lookup: CDR1 SGDLS, CDR2 YYNGEE. The CDR3 reads CASSVGDTQYF. The CDR3 nucleotides read TGTGCCAGCAGCGTAGGGGATACGCAGTATTTT.

The chain recombines TRBV18 with TRBJ2-5; D unresolved. This CDR3 spans 15 amino acids. The V and J ends lost 1 base and 6 bases respectively, with 15 bases between them. Germline values: CDR1 KGHSH, CDR2 LQKENI. The CDR3: CASSPLATEVKTQYF. CDR3 nucleotide sequence: TGTGCCAGCTCACCACTGGCAACAGAGGTGAAGACCCAGTACTTC.

V gene TRBV30 combines with J gene TRBJ2-1; 8 nucleotides align to TRBD2. The CDR3 is 16 amino acids. CDR1 GTSNPN and CDR2 SVGIG come from the germline V gene (reference sequence). Unmatched junction bases numbered 11, after V lost 2 bases and J lost 5 bases. For the CDR3, the DNA is TGTGCCTGGAGTCTCGGGGGGGCGCCAGGAGACAATGAGCAGTTCTTC. Its translation is CAWSLGGAPGDNEQFF.

The chain's CDR3 is CASSRQGANEQFF. CDR3 nucleotide sequence: TGTGCCAGCAGCCGACAGGGGGCGAATGAGCAGTTCTTC. This chain joins TRBV5-5 and TRBJ2-1, with TRBD1 matching over 10 bases. Trimming removed 4 bases from V and 7 bases from J; junction bases left unmatched: 2. The CDR3 has 13 residues. CDR1 and CDR2 from the germline V gene are SGHKS and YYEKEE (reference sequence).

This clone was recorded only once. The J gene is TRBJ2-3, the V gene TRBV4-2, with 7 bases fitting TRBD2. With V trimmed by 1 base and J by 4 bases, 11 bases remained unmatched. The CDR3 has 17 amino acids. Germline values: CDR1 LGHNA, CDR2 YNFKEQ. The CDR3 bases are TGTGCCAGCAGCCAAGGTATCGGAGCGGGACGGGCAGATACGCAGTATTTT. Its translation is CASSQGIGAGRADTQYF.

This sequence joins TRBV19 and TRBJ1-2; 9 bases match TRBD1. V dropped 8 bases and J dropped 6; count of bases not matched to a gene: 7. There are 13 residues in the CDR3. Germline loops: CDR1 LNHDA, CDR2 SQIVND (reference sequence). As DNA, the CDR3 is TGTGCCAGTGAACAGGGGGCCGGTAATGGCTACACCTTC. Translated, it gives CASEQGAGNGYTF.

The V call is TRBV6-5, the J call TRBJ1-1, with 9 bases aligning to TRBD1. CDR1 MNHEY and CDR2 SVGAGI come from the germline V gene. The CDR3 has 15 residues. The J segment lost 5 bases and the V segment lost 5 bases, leaving 9 bases of the junction unmatched. The chain's CDR3 is CASSPPGQGITEAFF. The CDR3 DNA follows: TGTGCCAGCAGTCCACCGGGACAGGGAATAACTGAAGCTTTCTTT.

The chain links TRBV2 to TRBJ2-7; D might be TRBD2 (5 bases). The germline CDR1 and CDR2 sequences are SNHLY and FYNNEI. The CDR3 has 14 amino acids. V lost 6 bases and J lost 1, with 13 bases in between. The CDR3 DNA is TGTGCCAGCAGGGGGAGTGTCGGTTCCTACGAGCAGTACTTC. Protein product: CASRGSVGSYEQYF.

The chain is built from TRBV28 and TRBJ1-5; 9 bases match TRBD1. The CDR3 totals 15 residues. V shed 5 bases, J shed 2 bases, and the junction held 4 bases outside the gene matches. Germline lookup yields CDR1 MDHEN and CDR2 SYDVKM. The CDR3 reads CASSQQGAGNQPQHF. Here the CDR3 DNA reads TGTGCCAGCAGTCAACAGGGGGCTGGCAATCAGCCCCAGCATTTT.

This clone was detected a few times. The rearrangement links TRBV4-1 to TRBJ2-2, with 7 bases lining up with TRBD2. This CDR3 spans 18 amino acids. Germline V gene sequence: CDR1 MGHRA, CDR2 YSYEKL. V shed 0 bases, J shed 7 bases, and the junction held 14 bases outside the gene matches. CDR3 bases: TGCGCCAGCAGCCAAGATAGGACTCGCGGGAGAGACTACGGGGAGCTGTTTTTT. It is translated as CASSQDRTRGRDYGELFF.